This is a list of T cell receptor beta chains from one sample in a study of PD-L1 blockade in urothelial cancer. The data were produced by immunoSEQ multiplex PCR, yet TCRdb's version contains in-frame clones alone and is incomplete. This sample carries 100,000 to 150,000 clones, around 84% of them seen once, and the ten largest clones take 3.2%. The input for sequencing was PBMCs, taken around atezolizumab (anti-PD-L1) treatment. These receptors all stem from a man in his forties or fifties with urothelial cancer. Both conserved end residues are part of each CDR3. Fields, in order: J gene, D gene, V gene, CDR3 DNA, CDR3 protein. D genes are given only for firm matches.

TRBJ2-1	TRBD2	TRBV9	TGTGCCAGCAGCGTAGGCGGCGGGAGGGGATACAATGAGCAGTTCTTC	CASSVGGGRGYNEQFF
TRBJ1-6	-	TRBV19	TGTGCCAGTACCTCCCCCGGGGTTGGGAATTCACCCCTCCACTTT	CASTSPGVGNSPLHF
TRBJ2-7	TRBD2	TRBV19	TGTGCCAGTAGTATGCTAGCGGGAGGCACCTACGAGCAGTACTTC	CASSMLAGGTYEQYF
TRBJ2-1	TRBD2	TRBV7-3	TGTGCCAGCACTACTAAGGGCGGACTAGCTATTGATGCGCAGTTCTTC	CASTTKGGLAIDAQFF
TRBJ2-1	-	TRBV19	TGTGCCAGTAGTATCGAGGCCCGGGGTTGGAATGAGCAGTTCTTC	CASSIEARGWNEQFF
TRBJ1-2	TRBD1	TRBV5-4	TGTGCCAGCAGCAAACAGGGGTCTCATGGCTACACCTTC	CASSKQGSHGYTF
TRBJ1-2	-	TRBV19	TGTGCCAGTAGTCTACAGACAGGACCTAACTATGGCTACACCTTC	CASSLQTGPNYGYTF
TRBJ2-7	-	TRBV4-1	TGCGCCAGCAGCCAAGAGAGATCGTCCTACGAGCAGTACTTC	CASSQERSSYEQYF
TRBJ1-4	-	TRBV28	TGTGCCAGCAGTTTAGGGGGGGCTGGTGAAAAACTGTTTTTT	CASSLGGAGEKLFF
TRBJ1-2	TRBD1	TRBV27	TGTGCCAGCAGTCGGACAGGGGGCTATGGCTACACCTTC	CASSRTGGYGYTF
TRBJ2-7	-	TRBV4-1	TGCGCCAGCAGCCAAGAACTTAGGGCCCCCACAGGGTTGGCCTACGAGCAGTACTTC	CASSQELRAPTGLAYEQYF
TRBJ2-1	TRBD2	TRBV7-3	TGTGCCAGCAGCCAGACTAGCGGGAGGGTTAGTGAGCAGTTCTTC	CASSQTSGRVSEQFF